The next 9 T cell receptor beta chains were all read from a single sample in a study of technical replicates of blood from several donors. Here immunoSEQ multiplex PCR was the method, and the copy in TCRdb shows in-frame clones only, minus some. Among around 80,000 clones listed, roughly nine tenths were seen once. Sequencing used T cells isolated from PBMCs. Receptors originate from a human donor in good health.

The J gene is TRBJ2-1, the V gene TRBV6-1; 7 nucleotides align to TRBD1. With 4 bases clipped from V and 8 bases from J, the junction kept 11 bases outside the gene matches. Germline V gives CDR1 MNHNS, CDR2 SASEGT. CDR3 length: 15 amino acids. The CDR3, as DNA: TGTGCCAGCAGTGTTGGACAGGTGTCCTCCTATGAGCAGTTCTTC. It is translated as CASSVGQVSSYEQFF.

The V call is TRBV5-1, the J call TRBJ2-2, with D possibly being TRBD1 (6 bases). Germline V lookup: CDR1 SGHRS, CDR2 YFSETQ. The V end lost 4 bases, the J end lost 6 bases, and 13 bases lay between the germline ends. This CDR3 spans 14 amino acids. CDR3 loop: CASSGIQGSGELFF. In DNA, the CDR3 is TGCGCCAGCAGCGGCATACAGGGATCCGGGGAGCTGTTTTTT.

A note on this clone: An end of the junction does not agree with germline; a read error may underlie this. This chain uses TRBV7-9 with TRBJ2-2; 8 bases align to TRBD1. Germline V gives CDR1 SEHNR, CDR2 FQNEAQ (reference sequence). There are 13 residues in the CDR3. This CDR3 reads CASSLTIDRGWLF. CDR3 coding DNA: TGTGCCAGCAGCTTAACAATAGACAGGGGCTGGTTGTTT.

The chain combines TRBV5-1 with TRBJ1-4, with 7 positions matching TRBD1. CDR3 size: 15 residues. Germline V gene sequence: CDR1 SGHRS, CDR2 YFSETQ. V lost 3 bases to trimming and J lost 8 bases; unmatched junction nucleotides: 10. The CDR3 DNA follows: TGCGCCAGCAGCTCACAAACAGGGGCACGGGAAAAACTGTTTTTT. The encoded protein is CASSSQTGAREKLFF. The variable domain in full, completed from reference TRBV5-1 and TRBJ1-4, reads KAGVTQTPRYLIKTRGQQVTLSCSPISGHRSVSWYQQTPGQGLQFLFEYFSETQRNKGNFPGRFSGRQFSNSRSEMNVSTLELGDSALYLCASSSQTGAREKLFFGSGTQLSVL.

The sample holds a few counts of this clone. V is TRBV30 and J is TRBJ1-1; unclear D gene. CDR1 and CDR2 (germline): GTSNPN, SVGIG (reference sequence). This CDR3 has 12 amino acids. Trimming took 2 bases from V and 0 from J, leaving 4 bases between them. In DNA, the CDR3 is TGTGCCTGGAGTTTAGTGAACACTGAAGCTTTCTTT. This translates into CAWSLVNTEAFF.

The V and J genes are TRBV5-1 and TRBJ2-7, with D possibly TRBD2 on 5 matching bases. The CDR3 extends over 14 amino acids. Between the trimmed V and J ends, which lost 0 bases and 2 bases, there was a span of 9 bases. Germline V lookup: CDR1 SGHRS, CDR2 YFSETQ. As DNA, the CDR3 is TGCGCCAGCAGCTTGGAGACGGGGACCTACGAGCAGTACTTC. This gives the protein CASSLETGTYEQYF.

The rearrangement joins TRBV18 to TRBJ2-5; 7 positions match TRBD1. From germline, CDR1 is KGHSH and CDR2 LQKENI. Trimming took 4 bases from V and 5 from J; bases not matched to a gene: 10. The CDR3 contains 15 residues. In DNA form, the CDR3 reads TGTGCCAGCTCACGAGCGACAGGGCAAAGGGAGACCCAGTACTTC. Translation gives CASSRATGQRETQYF.

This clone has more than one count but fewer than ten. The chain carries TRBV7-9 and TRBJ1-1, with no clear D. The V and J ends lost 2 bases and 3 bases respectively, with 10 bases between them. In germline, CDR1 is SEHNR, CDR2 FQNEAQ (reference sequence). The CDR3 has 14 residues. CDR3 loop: CASSLYAYDTEAFF. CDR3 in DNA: TGTGCCAGCAGCTTATACGCGTACGACACTGAAGCTTTCTTT.

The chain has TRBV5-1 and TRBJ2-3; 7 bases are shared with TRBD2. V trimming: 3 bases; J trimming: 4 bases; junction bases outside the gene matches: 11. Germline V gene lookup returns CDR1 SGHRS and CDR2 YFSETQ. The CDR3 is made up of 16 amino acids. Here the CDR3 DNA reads TGCGCCAGCAGCTCAGAAGCGGGGTCGGTGCCAGATACGCAGTATTTT. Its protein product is CASSSEAGSVPDTQYF.